This TCR beta chain was sequenced during a study of regulatory T cells in long-lasting Graves disease. In the study overall: Recently diagnosed Graves' patients had received antithyroid drugs for under 3 months.

This clonotype was detected a few times. Sample time point: newly diagnosed GD, antithyroid drugs for less than 3 months. RNA extracted from PBMCs served as the sequencing template. With iRepertoire HTBI primers and Arm-PCR of CDR3 regions, TCR beta libraries were built. Each CDR3 protein gets one entry after TCRdb re-called the multiplex PCR reads with MiXCR. This sample carries about 360,000 distinct CDR3 sequences, about 17% of them seen once, and the ten largest clones take over 20%. There are 14 residues in the CDR3. CDR1 SGHRS and CDR2 YFSETQ come from the germline V gene. Trimming left V 7 bases short and J 4 bases short, with 17 bases between. This sample was also put to use in a study of T cells in Graves' hyperthyroidism and ophthalmopathy.

This sequence joins TRBV5-1 and TRBJ2-5, with D tentatively TRBD1 (6 bases). The clonotype was recovered from a woman younger than 30 with Graves disease. The sequencing used peripheral blood mononuclear cells (PBMCs), collected at new diagnosis, from a patient treated with antithyroid drugs. The CDR3 bases are TGCGCCAGCCCGGTGGGGGCGTGGGGAGAGACCCAGTACTTC. It yields the protein CASPVGAWGETQYF. Variable domain in full (rest from reference TRBV5-1 and TRBJ2-5): KAGVTQTPRYLIKTRGQQVTLSCSPISGHRSVSWYQQTPGQGLQFLFEYFSETQRNKGNFPGRFSGRQFSNSRSEMNVSTLELGDSALYLCASPVGAWGETQYFGPGTRLLVL.